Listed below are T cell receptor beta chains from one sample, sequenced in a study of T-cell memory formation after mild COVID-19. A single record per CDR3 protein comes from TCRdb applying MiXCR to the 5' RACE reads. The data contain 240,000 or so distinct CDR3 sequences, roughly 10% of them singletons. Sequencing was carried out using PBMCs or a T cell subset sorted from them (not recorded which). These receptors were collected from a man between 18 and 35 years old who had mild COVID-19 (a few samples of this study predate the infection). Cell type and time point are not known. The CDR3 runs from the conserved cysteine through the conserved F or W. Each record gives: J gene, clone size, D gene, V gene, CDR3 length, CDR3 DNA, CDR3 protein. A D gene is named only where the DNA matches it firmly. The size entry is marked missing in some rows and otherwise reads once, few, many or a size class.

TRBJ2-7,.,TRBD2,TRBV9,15,TGTGCCAGCAGCGTAGCCCTAGCGGGGGGACACGAGCAGTACTTC,CASSVALAGGHEQYF
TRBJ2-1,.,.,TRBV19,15,TGTGCCAGTAGTACCGGTGACGGTATCTACAATGAGCAGTTCTTC,CASSTGDGIYNEQFF
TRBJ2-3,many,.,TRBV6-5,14,TGTGCCAGCAGTCAAACTAGGCCGCGGGATACGCAGTATTTT,CASSQTRPRDTQYF
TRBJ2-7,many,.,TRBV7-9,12,TGTGCCAGCAGCTTCAGGGGTTACGAGCAGTACTTC,CASSFRGYEQYF
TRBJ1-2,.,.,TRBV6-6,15,TGTGCCAGCAGTTACGGGCAGGAAGCTAACTATGGCTACACCTTC,CASSYGQEANYGYTF
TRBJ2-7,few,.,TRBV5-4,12,TGTGCCAGCAGCTTTTACCCTATGGAGCAGTACTTC,CASSFYPMEQYF
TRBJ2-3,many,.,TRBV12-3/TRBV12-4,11,TGTGCCAGCAGCTCCCCGGATACGCAGTATTTT,CASSSPDTQYF
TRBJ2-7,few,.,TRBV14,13,TGTGCCAGCAGCCAAGATCTGGGGCGTAGGTCGTACTTC,CASSQDLGRRSYF
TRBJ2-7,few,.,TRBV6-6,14,TGTGCCAGCAGTTTACCCGGGCCGGTATACGAGCAGTACTTC,CASSLPGPVYEQYF
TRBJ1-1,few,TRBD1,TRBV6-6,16,TGTGCCAGCAGTTACTCGACAGGGGGCTTGGGCACTGAAGCTTTCTTT,CASSYSTGGLGTEAFF
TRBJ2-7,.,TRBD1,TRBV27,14,TGTGCCAGCAGTTCGTCAGGGGGCTCCTACGAGCAGTACTTC,CASSSSGGSYEQYF
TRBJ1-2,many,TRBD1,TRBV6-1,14,TGTGCCAGCAGTAACAGGGGATCCAGCCCCGGCTACACCTTC,CASSNRGSSPGYTF
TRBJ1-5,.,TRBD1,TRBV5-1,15,TGCGCCAGCAGCTTGGATGGGACAGGCGCTCAGCCCCAGCATTTT,CASSLDGTGAQPQHF
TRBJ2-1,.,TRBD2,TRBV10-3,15,TGTGCCACCTTAGCTGGCGGGAGGGCCTACAATGAGCAGTTCTTC,CATLAGGRAYNEQFF
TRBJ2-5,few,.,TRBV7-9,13,TGTGCCAGCAGCTTATTGGCTCTAGAGACCCAGTACTTC,CASSLLALETQYF
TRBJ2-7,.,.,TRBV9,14,TGTGCCAGCAGCCCTCGGTCCTCCGACTACGAGCAGTACTTC,CASSPRSSDYEQYF
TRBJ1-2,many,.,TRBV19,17,TGTGCCAGTAGTCCGGGCGCTCGGGGGTATTTTTATGATGGCTACACCTTC,CASSPGARGYFYDGYTF